These 14 T cell receptor beta chains share one sample of origin, sequenced in a study of blood T cells in healthy people across ages. The authors ran a second PCR of roughly 6 to 12 cycles using a sample-barcoded 5' primer and a J-beta primer mix. TCRdb reprocessed the 5' RACE reads via MiXCR and lists one record per CDR3 protein. The sample holds roughly 700,000 distinct CDR3 sequences, about 52% seen once. The sequenced sample consisted of blood. Every receptor here comes from a woman in her sixties in good health.

This clonotype was seen more than once but under ten times. The chain joins TRBV10-3 to TRBJ2-3; 7 nucleotides match TRBD1. This CDR3 region has 13 residues. V dropped 0 bases and J dropped 8; count of bases not matched to a gene: 2. The germline V gene has CDR1 ENHRY and CDR2 SYGVKD. The CDR3 DNA follows: TGTGCCATCAGTGAGTCAGGGGGCGGTACGCAGTATTTT. Translated: CAISESGGGTQYF.

This clonotype was picked up a small number of times. The V call is TRBV7-9, the J call TRBJ2-7; 8 bases fit TRBD1. The V gene end was trimmed by 1 base and the J gene end by 3 bases; junction bases not matched to a gene: 8. CDR3 size: 16 residues. Germline lookup yields CDR1 SEHNR and CDR2 FQNEAQ (reference sequence). The chain's CDR3 is CASSLDRTGHHYEQYF. The DNA of the CDR3 is TGTGCCAGCAGCTTAGACCGGACAGGGCACCACTACGAGCAGTACTTC. Variable domain in full (rest from reference TRBV7-9 and TRBJ2-7): DTGVSQNPRHKITKRGQNVTFRCDPISEHNRLYWYRQTLGQGPEFLTYFQNEAQLEKSRLLSDRFSAERPKGSFSTLEIQRTEQGDSAMYLCASSLDRTGHHYEQYFGPGTRLTVT.

The chain has TRBV6-5 and TRBJ2-1; 10 bases map to TRBD2. Trimming cost V 2 bases and J 6 bases; bases outside gene matches: 7. CDR3 length: 16 residues. Germline CDR1 reads MNHEY; CDR2 reads SVGAGI. CDR3 DNA sequence: TGTGCCAGCAGTTACGAAAGCGGGAGGGCCTTCAATGAGCAGTTCTTC. Translated, it gives CASSYESGRAFNEQFF.

This clonotype came up a few times. V gene TRBV4-3 combines with J gene TRBJ1-2, with D possibly matching TRBD1 (5 bases). V was shortened by 4 bases and J by 6 bases, with 18 bases between the two germline ends. CDR1 and CDR2 (germline): LGHNA, YSLEER. This CDR3 spans 15 amino acids. The CDR3 loop is CASSPDWGVRDGYTF. The CDR3 coding sequence is TGCGCCAGCAGCCCCGACTGGGGGGTACGAGATGGCTACACCTTC.

V and J are TRBV12-3 or TRBV12-4 and TRBJ2-7, with TRBD2 matching over 9 bases. The CDR3 is 15 residues long. V was pared by 0 bases and J by 6 bases, with 6 bases of the junction left unmatched. The DNA for the CDR3 is TGTGCCAGCAGTTTAGCTGCGGGAGGGCCCGTCGAGCAGTACTTC. Protein sequence: CASSLAAGGPVEQYF.

The chain couples TRBV20-1 to TRBJ2-3, with a possible D match to TRBD2 (6 bases). In germline, CDR1 is DFQATT, CDR2 SNEGSKA (reference sequence). CDR3 length: 14 amino acids. Between the trimmed V and J ends, which lost 3 bases and 0 bases, there was a span of 10 bases. The CDR3 is CSASRRESTDTQYF. The CDR3 nucleotides are TGCAGTGCTAGTAGGCGGGAAAGCACAGATACGCAGTATTTT.

This chain uses TRBV29-1 with TRBJ1-1; 7 positions agree with TRBD1. With V trimmed by 5 bases and J by 7 bases, 4 bases remained unmatched. The CDR3 is 11 amino acids. The germline CDR1 and CDR2 sequences are SQVTM and ANQGSEA. The CDR3 loop reads CSVTGVSEAFF. The CDR3 nucleotides read TGCAGCGTTACAGGGGTTAGTGAAGCTTTCTTT.

Of note for this clonotype: One end of the junction does not line up with germline, which may come from a read error. The gene calls are TRBV20-1 and TRBJ2-7, with D unclear. The closer fit of TRBJ2-5 to the DNA end suggests the J call may be wrong. The germline CDR1 and CDR2 sequences are DFQATT and SNEGSKA (reference sequence). The CDR3 is made up of 12 amino acids. The CDR3 DNA reads TGCAGTGCTAGCCCCTTCCAAGCGACCCAGTACTTC. Translated: CSASPFQATQYF.

Notes on this clonotype: The junction does not match germline at one end; this may be a read error. The rearrangement uses TRBV4-2 and TRBJ2-7, with 7 bases that match TRBD1. The CDR3 is 15 amino acids. The germline V gene encodes CDR1 LGHNA and CDR2 YNFKEQ. This CDR3 reads CASSQERDSPYERYF. CDR3 in DNA: TGTGCCAGCAGCCAAGAAAGGGACAGCCCCTACGAGCGGTACTTC.

Only a few counts were recorded for this clonotype. The V and J genes are TRBV11-1 and TRBJ2-6, with 11 bases lining up with TRBD1. J gave up 1 base and V 4 bases, and 6 bases lay outside the gene matches. The CDR3 covers 18 residues. Germline V gives CDR1 SGHAT, CDR2 FQDESV (reference sequence). As DNA, the CDR3 is TGTGCCAGCAGCTCGCCGGGACAGGGGGTATCTGGGGCCAACGTCCTGACTTTC. Protein product: CASSSPGQGVSGANVLTF.

The rearrangement links TRBV6-2 or TRBV6-3 to TRBJ2-1, with 8 nucleotides matching TRBD2. This CDR3 is built from 15 residues. CDR1 and CDR2 (germline): MNHEY, SVGEGT. J gave up 6 bases and V 4 bases, and 8 bases lay outside the gene matches. DNA of the CDR3: TGTGCCAGCAGTTCCCCGGGGGGGGGTCTCAATGAGCAGTTCTTC. This sequence encodes CASSSPGGGLNEQFF.

The chain employs TRBV12-3 or TRBV12-4 and TRBJ1-5, with 12 bases lining up with TRBD1. This CDR3 is 17 amino acids long. The V segment lost 3 bases and the J segment 1 base; nucleotides outside the gene matches: 4. The CDR3 DNA sequence: TGTGCCAGCAGTTTGGGGACAGGGGGCAGGAGCAATCAGCCCCAGCATTTT. It codes for CASSLGTGGRSNQPQHF.

The table lists this clonotype with a few counts. This chain uses TRBV5-1 with TRBJ2-6, with 7 bases aligning to TRBD1. The CDR3 is 17 residues long. With V trimmed by 4 bases and J by 2 bases, 9 bases remained unmatched. Looked up from germline, CDR1 is SGHRS and CDR2 is YFSETQ. Here the CDR3 DNA reads TGCGCCAGCAGCCCAACAGGGGATCGCCCTGGGGCCAACGTCCTGACTTTC. It specifies CASSPTGDRPGANVLTF.

Turning to this clonotype: The germline gene is not matched at one end of the junction; a read error may be the cause. The chain joins TRBV28 to TRBJ2-7; TRBD1 agrees at 9 bases. The CDR3 has 17 amino acids. Germline V gene lookup returns CDR1 MDHEN and CDR2 SYDVKM. The CDR3, as DNA: TGTGCCGGCAGTTTTGGATACGGGGGGACAGGGTTTTACGAGCAGTACTTC. It specifies CAGSFGYGGTGFYEQYF.